This note documents a single TCR beta chain sequence. The target antigen is unknown. This sample stems from a study of Graves' ophthalmopathy and Graves' hyperthyroidism. Looking at the study overall: At initial diagnosis, peripheral blood was obtained, and this preceded any treatment.

Scientists amplified the TCR beta CDR3 regions from RNA transcripts. Second-round multiplex PCR came after a first-round RT-PCR that employed HTBI primers. One entry per CDR3 protein results from TCRdb running MiXCR on the multiplex PCR reads. The sample records some 250,000 distinct CDR3 sequences, about 47% being singletons. From germline, CDR1 is ENHRY and CDR2 SYGVKD. The CDR3 is 14 residues long. V was pared by 10 bases and J by 5 bases, with 18 bases between. A duration under 3 months, NOSPECS ≥4, CAS ≥3 and moderate-to-severe activity characterized the donors with ophthalmopathy. Researchers turned away patients with other autoimmune diseases, uncontrolled infections, pregnancy or lactation. Study-wide results and limits: Most expanded clonotypes in thyroid above 0.001 frequency also showed up in blood.

The source of this sequence is an adult man with Graves' ophthalmopathy. V usage is TRBV10-3 and J usage is TRBJ1-5, with D tentatively TRBD1 (6 bases). Material: peripheral blood. This CDR3 is CASRISQGHQPQHF. The CDR3 DNA follows: TGTGCCAGCAGGATCAGTCAGGGGCATCAGCCCCAGCATTTT.